Reported below is one T cell receptor (beta chain). The data were taken from a study of T cells after yellow fever vaccination. The CDR3 runs to 17 residues. The germline CDR1 and CDR2 sequences are MDHEN and SYDVKM. Trimming at V came to 7 bases and at J to 0 bases, leaving 11 bases not matched to a gene. TCRdb re-called the 5' RACE reads with MiXCR, one entry per CDR3 protein. Among a few hundred thousand distinct CDR3 sequences listed, roughly 17% were seen once. The TCR was taken from a man in his late teens or twenties who received the YFV17D yellow fever vaccine. The V call is TRBV28, the J call TRBJ1-5, with 8 bases that match TRBD1. Sequenced material: PBMCs, taken less than 6 days after the first yellow fever vaccination. CDR3 region: CASNTDRGGYSNQPQHF. CDR3 nucleotides: TGTGCCAGCAATACCGACAGGGGTGGATATAGCAATCAGCCCCAGCATTTT.